Below are 20 T cell receptor beta chains sequenced from a single sample in a study of stem cell transplantation in POMP-related autoinflammatory disease. Repertoires were generated with immunoSEQ multiplex PCR, while TCRdb's copy carries only in-frame clones and drops some. Altogether about 68,000 clones are present, roughly 91% being singletons, with the ten largest covering 0.5% to 0.85%. The sample was CD4+ T cells from PBMCs, taken after stem cell transplantation. These receptors originate from a human patient with POMP-related autoinflammation and immune dysregulation (PRAID). Some T cells may possibly be graft donor cells.

The genes are TRBV6-4 and TRBJ2-5; D possibly corresponds to TRBD2 (6 bases). The V gene's germline CDR1 is MRHNA and CDR2 SNTAGT. V gave up 7 bases and J gave up 3 bases, with 9 bases separating them. The CDR3 loop spans 12 amino acids. CDR3 sequence: CASNGGEETQYF. CDR3 nucleotide sequence: TGTGCCAGCAATGGAGGGGAAGAGACCCAGTACTTC.

The chain has TRBV4-1 and TRBJ2-5, with 8 bases that match TRBD1. CDR3 length: 16 residues. V was clipped by 0 bases and J by 4 bases; unmatched bases: 7. The germline V gene encodes CDR1 MGHRA and CDR2 YSYEKL. CDR3: CASSQDGPGQGETQYF. CDR3 nucleotide sequence: TGCGCCAGCAGCCAAGATGGGCCTGGACAGGGAGAGACCCAGTACTTC.

J is TRBJ2-5 and V is TRBV28; TRBD2 aligns across 9 bases. CDR3 length equals 17 residues. The germline V gene encodes CDR1 MDHEN and CDR2 SYDVKM. V was clipped by 5 bases and J by 4 bases; unmatched bases: 14. The CDR3 DNA reads as TGTGCCAGCAGTCGTAGGACGCCTAGCGGGAATCGAGAGACCCAGTACTTC. Translation: CASSRRTPSGNRETQYF.

The CDR3 DNA is TGTGCCAGCAGCAACCGTGGGCTTCGAGGGAGAAACATTCAGTACTTC. Translation: CASSNRGLRGRNIQYF. The V call is TRBV6-2 or TRBV6-3, the J call TRBJ2-4; a weak D match, TRBD2 (5 bases). Per germline, CDR1 MNHEY and CDR2 SVGEGT. The V and J ends lost 6 bases and 6 bases respectively, with 21 bases between them. This CDR3 has 16 residues.

The chain couples TRBV6-4 to TRBJ2-3; 8 bases agree with TRBD1. This CDR3 has 17 amino acids. Germline trimming cut 7 bases from V and 4 bases from J; bases unmatched to any gene: 16. Germline CDR1 reads MRHNA; CDR2 reads SNTAGT. CDR3 bases: TGTGCCAGCAATCGACCCGGGGACAGGAAAGGTGCAGATACGCAGTATTTT. It encodes CASNRPGDRKGADTQYF.

The chain recombines TRBV7-6 with TRBJ1-4; possible D gene TRBD1, 5 bases. Trimming pared 5 bases from V and 13 bases from J, leaving 14 bases between. The CDR3 runs to 12 residues. CDR1 SGHVS and CDR2 FNYEAQ come from the germline V gene. The CDR3 DNA follows: TGTGCCAGCAGCGGGGACTACGGGCGACTGTTTTTT. Translated: CASSGDYGRLFF.

The table lists this clone with a few counts. This sequence joins TRBV18 and TRBJ2-7; TRBD1 matches at 11 bases. Germline V gene data show CDR1 as KGHSH and CDR2 as LQKENI. The CDR3 is 15 residues long. With 2 bases clipped from V and 0 bases from J, the junction kept 0 bases outside the gene matches. The CDR3 bases are TGTGCCAGCTCACCAGGGACAGGGGGCTCCTACGAGCAGTACGTC. Protein: CASSPGTGGSYEQYV.

The chain employs TRBV27 and TRBJ1-1, with D unresolved. V was cut by 10 bases and J by 6 bases, with 15 bases left in between. Per germline, CDR1 MNHEY and CDR2 SMNVEV (reference sequence). The CDR3 totals 12 residues. As DNA, the CDR3 is TGTGCCACCACCGGCCCCTCGGCTGAAGCTTTCTTT. This encodes CATTGPSAEAFF.

The V call is TRBV5-6, the J call TRBJ2-2; D is uncertain. Between the trimmed V and J ends, which lost 2 bases and 2 bases, there was a span of 13 bases. CDR1 is SGHDT and CDR2 is YYEEEE in the germline V gene. The length of the CDR3 is 16 residues. The CDR3 sequence is CASSFRRLGNTGELFF. Here the CDR3 DNA reads TGTGCCAGCAGCTTTCGACGTTTGGGCAACACCGGGGAGCTGTTTTTT.

This chain uses TRBV4-1 with TRBJ2-1; maybe TRBD2 (6 bases). CDR1 is MGHRA, CDR2 YSYEKL, per germline. V gave up 4 bases and J gave up 10 bases, with 20 bases separating them. The CDR3 has 15 residues. The CDR3 region is CASSPAPTSPGEQFF. In nucleotides, the CDR3 is TGCGCCAGCAGCCCCGCCCCCACTAGCCCGGGGGAGCAGTTCTTC.

The gene calls are TRBV14 and TRBJ2-1, with 8 bases fitting TRBD1. Germline lookup yields CDR1 SGHDN and CDR2 FVKESK. The CDR3 is 15 residues long. The V and J ends lost 0 bases and 7 bases, in that order; junction bases with no gene match: 5. DNA for the CDR3: TGTGCCAGCAGCCAAGACCCTCAGGGGGCGAATGAGCAGTTCTTC. Its protein product is CASSQDPQGANEQFF.

J is TRBJ2-5 and V is TRBV6-5; D remains ambiguous. From germline, CDR1 is MNHEY and CDR2 SVGAGI. V lost 0 bases and J lost 7, with 15 bases in between. The CDR3 consists of 15 residues. CDR3 DNA sequence: TGTGCCAGCAGTTACTCGAGGTCAACCCCAGGGACCCAGTACTTC. It is translated as CASSYSRSTPGTQYF.

The chain couples TRBV29-1 to TRBJ2-1; D is possibly TRBD1 or TRBD2 (5 bases each). Germline values: CDR1 SQVTM, CDR2 ANQGSEA. V was cut by 0 bases and J by 9 bases, with 24 bases left in between. The CDR3 is 17 residues long. CDR3 region: CSVEEGVRGPRLPEQFF. CDR3 DNA: TGCAGCGTTGAAGAAGGAGTTAGGGGACCCCGTTTGCCTGAGCAGTTCTTC.

The rearrangement links TRBV18 to TRBJ1-2; D not resolved. The germline V gene has CDR1 KGHSH and CDR2 LQKENI. The CDR3 covers 14 residues. The germline V and J ends were trimmed by 4 bases and 2 bases, with 11 bases remaining between them. CDR3 nucleotide sequence: TGTGCCAGCTCACGCCGCGTGGTCAACTATGGCTACACCTTC. Translated, it gives CASSRRVVNYGYTF.

This chain connects TRBV28 to TRBJ2-7, with TRBD2 matching over 13 bases. This CDR3 has 16 amino acids. Trimming removed 4 bases from V and 7 bases from J; junction bases left unmatched: 10. Per the germline V gene, CDR1 is MDHEN and CDR2 is SYDVKM. CDR3 sequence: CASSSPRLAGGREQYF. DNA for the CDR3: TGTGCCAGCAGTTCCCCCAGACTAGCGGGAGGAAGGGAGCAGTACTTC.

The V gene is TRBV7-9, the J gene TRBJ1-4; D not resolved. The V gene lost 3 bases and the J gene lost 0 bases, with 8 bases spanning the gap. Germline loops: CDR1 SEHNR, CDR2 FQNEAQ (reference sequence). CDR3 length: 15 residues. The CDR3 here is CASSLGYATNEKLFF. CDR3 bases: TGTGCCAGCAGCTTGGGGTATGCAACTAATGAAAAACTGTTTTTT.

This chain links TRBV4-2 with TRBJ1-1; D is ambiguous. V lost 0 bases, J lost 0 bases, and 14 bases lay in between. The CDR3 loop spans 17 amino acids. Per germline, CDR1 LGHNA and CDR2 YNFKEQ. The CDR3 region has the DNA TGTGCCAGCAGCCAAGACCCGGGCCTACTCATGAACACTGAAGCTTTCTTT. Protein: CASSQDPGLLMNTEAFF.

The chain links TRBV19 to TRBJ2-1, with TRBD2 matching 8 bases. The CDR3 consists of 15 residues. In germline, CDR1 is LNHDA, CDR2 SQIVND (reference sequence). The junction had 6 bases not matched to a gene; V was cut back by 6 bases and J by 2 bases. CDR3 nucleotides: TGTGCCAGTAGACTAAGGCGGGGGGCCTACAATGAGCAGTTCTTC. It encodes CASRLRRGAYNEQFF.

This chain joins TRBV5-6 and TRBJ2-7; the match to TRBD2 covers 11 bases. Germline V gene data show CDR1 as SGHDT and CDR2 as YYEEEE. V shed 0 bases and J 7 bases; nucleotides not matched to a gene: 9. The CDR3 sequence is 16 residues long. The CDR3 region is CASSLGLAGGLGEQYF. CDR3 in DNA: TGTGCCAGCAGCTTGGGCTTAGCGGGAGGGCTCGGAGAGCAGTACTTC.

The V and J genes are TRBV4-1 and TRBJ2-3, with D possibly matching TRBD1 (5 bases). V was cut by 4 bases and J by 3 bases, with 8 bases left in between. The CDR3 is 13 amino acids. Germline CDR1 MGHRA, CDR2 YSYEKL. In DNA form, the CDR3 reads TGCGCCAGCAGCCTGGCAGGGACAGATACGCAGTATTTT. Its translation is CASSLAGTDTQYF.